The source of this T cell receptor (beta chain) is a study of spatial heterogeneity in lung cancer. As for the study in general: The count of detected beta-chain sequences consistently exceeded that of alpha-chain sequences.

This clonotype occurred a few times. Every cDNA TCR molecule received its own unique molecular identifier. One entry per CDR3 protein, called by TCRdb with MiXCR from the 5' RACE reads. The sample yields around 89,000 distinct CDR3 sequences, approximately 12% seen once. As to time point: sample taken at primary tumor resection. From tumor, nontumor lung or frozen PBMC, whole RNA was taken unsorted for sequencing. Approximately 70 TRACERx patients with early, untreated non-small cell lung cancer donated samples. Deletions cut 5 bases from V and 5 bases from J, with 7 bases between. Germline V gene lookup returns CDR1 SNHLY and CDR2 FYNNEI. This CDR3 is built from 12 residues.

Source: PBMCs, taken at surgery. This TCR was recovered from a male donor with early-stage non-small cell lung cancer. The chain has TRBV2 and TRBJ2-1; D unresolved. CDR3 sequence reads: CASSLNDNEQFF. DNA of the CDR3: TGTGCCAGCAGTCTGAACGACAATGAGCAGTTCTTC.